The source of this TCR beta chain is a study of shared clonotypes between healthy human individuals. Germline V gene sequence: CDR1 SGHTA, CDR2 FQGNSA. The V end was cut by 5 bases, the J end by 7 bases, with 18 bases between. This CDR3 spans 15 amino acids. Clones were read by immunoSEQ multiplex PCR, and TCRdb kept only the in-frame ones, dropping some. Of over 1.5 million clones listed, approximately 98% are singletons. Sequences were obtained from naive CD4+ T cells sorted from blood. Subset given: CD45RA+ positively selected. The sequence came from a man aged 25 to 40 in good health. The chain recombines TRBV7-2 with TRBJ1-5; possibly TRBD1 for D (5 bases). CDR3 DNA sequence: TGTGCCAGCAGCCTCGGGAGGGGAGAAGGCCAGCCCCAGCATTTT. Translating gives CASSLGRGEGQPQHF.